A single sample is the source of the 17 T cell receptor beta chains below, sequenced in a study of T cell repertoires in cytomegalovirus infection. Each CDR3 protein is one row after TCRdb ran MiXCR on the reads. The sample records roughly 500,000 distinct CDR3 sequences, 16% being singletons. The sequenced material came from CD8+ T cells from PBMCs. These receptors originate from a human donor in good health (CMV status not recorded). Some clones in this sample may be carry-over from other donors' samples.

About this clonotype: A much more abundant neighbour one base away suggests this may be a read error. The chain links TRBV6-1 to TRBJ1-5, with D unresolved. CDR1 and CDR2 from the germline V gene are MNHNS and SASEGT. This CDR3 is built from 16 residues. The CDR3 DNA follows: TGTGCCAGCAGTGAAGCGAACAGACTTAGCAATCTGCCCCAGCATTTT. Translated: CASSEANRLSNLPQHF.

This clonotype has just a few counts. The chain combines TRBV27 with TRBJ2-7; D is ambiguous. The CDR3 extends over 14 amino acids. CDR1 MNHEY and CDR2 SMNVEV come from the germline V gene (reference sequence). V lost 0 bases, J lost 3 bases, and 9 bases lay in between. CDR3 sequence: CASSLSATYYEQYF. The CDR3 DNA is TGTGCCAGCAGTTTATCAGCGACATACTACGAGCAGTACTTC.

This rearrangement joins TRBV20-1 to TRBJ1-3; D is unclear. The V and J ends lost 1 base and 0 bases respectively, with 13 bases between them. In germline, CDR1 is DFQATT, CDR2 SNEGSKA (reference sequence). The CDR3 is 16 amino acids. CDR3 region: CSARGLDGSSGNTIYF. CDR3 nucleotides: TGCAGTGCTAGAGGACTAGACGGAAGCTCTGGAAACACCATATATTTT.

This clonotype was seen repeatedly, ten times or more. The chain is built from TRBV28 and TRBJ2-7; TRBD2 is a possible D gene (6 bases). The CDR3 runs to 16 residues. Trimming shortened V by 5 bases and J by 4 bases, and 21 bases separated the two germline ends. Germline V gives CDR1 MDHEN, CDR2 SYDVKM. The CDR3, as DNA: TGTGCCAGCAGTCCGTCCTTCCCCACGGGGGTATACGAGCAGTACTTC. Amino acid sequence: CASSPSFPTGVYEQYF.

The chain joins TRBV19 to TRBJ2-3, with D perhaps matching TRBD1 (5 bases). Trimming took 10 bases from V and 6 from J, leaving 20 bases between them. Germline CDR1 reads LNHDA; CDR2 reads SQIVND (reference sequence). CDR3 length equals 14 residues. DNA of the CDR3: TGTGCCACTCAGACAGTCCAATGGCCGGATACGCAGTATTTT. Protein product: CATQTVQWPDTQYF.

This clonotype was counted at least ten times. The gene calls are TRBV28 and TRBJ2-3, with D possibly matching TRBD2 (6 bases). Germline CDR1 is MDHEN and CDR2 is SYDVKM. V shed 3 bases and J shed 1 base, with 11 bases lying between them. This CDR3 has 15 residues. In DNA form, the CDR3 reads TGTGCCAGCAGTTTTTTGAGGGAGGGCACAGATACGCAGTATTTT. Translation: CASSFLREGTDTQYF.

The chain joins TRBV11-2 to TRBJ2-3, with 11 bases fitting TRBD2. Unmatched junction bases numbered 7, after V lost 1 base and J lost 1 base. Germline lookup yields CDR1 SGHAT and CDR2 FQNNGV. This CDR3 comprises 18 residues. The DNA of the CDR3 is TGTGCCAGCAGCTTAGTTCCCCTGACTAGCGGGGGCACAGATACGCAGTATTTT. Its translation is CASSLVPLTSGGTDTQYF.

Ten or more counts support this clonotype. The chain recombines TRBV7-6 with TRBJ1-5; 9 nucleotides agree with TRBD1. Germline V gene sequence: CDR1 SGHVS, CDR2 FNYEAQ. The CDR3 contains 16 residues. V was clipped by 3 bases and J by 2 bases; unmatched bases: 5. This chain's CDR3 is CASSLGTGPGNQPQHF. The CDR3 DNA reads as TGTGCCAGCAGCTTGGGGACAGGGCCTGGCAATCAGCCCCAGCATTTT.

Remarks on this clonotype: Since no conserved phenylalanine or tryptophan closes the CDR3, a read error is the likely cause. Because the CDR3's place on the DNA is in doubt, the DNA is left out and the CDR3 is given as listed by TCRdb. The chain couples TRBV7-4 to TRBJ1-2; the table calls TRBD1, which could not be checked here. The germline gives CDR1 SGHVT, CDR2 SQSDAQ. Both ends counted, the CDR3 spans 18 residues. The CDR3 sequence: CASRTSRAVAGADGGYTC.

This clonotype has a single count. One junction end disagrees with the germline gene, perhaps due to a read error. The chain uses TRBV29-1 and TRBJ2-2; 8 bases align to TRBD1. Germline CDR1 reads SQVTM; CDR2 reads ANQGSEA. This CDR3 spans 17 amino acids. CDR3 in amino acids: CSVQLTGGNLNTGVLFF. The CDR3 DNA follows: TGCAGCGTTCAACTCACAGGGGGGAACTTAAACACCGGGGTGCTGTTTTTT.

Only a few counts were recorded for this clonotype. The V and J genes are TRBV7-9 and TRBJ2-1; D perhaps matches TRBD2 (5 bases). Germline V CDR1 and CDR2: SEHNR, FQNEAQ (reference sequence). The length of the CDR3 is 15 residues. Trimming left V 6 bases short and J 3 bases short, with 15 bases between. CDR3 sequence reads: CASRSGGALYNEQFF. The CDR3 nucleotides read TGTGCCAGCAGGTCTGGAGGCGCGCTCTACAATGAGCAGTTCTTC. The whole variable domain, filled in from reference TRBV7-9 and TRBJ2-1, reads DTGVSQNPRHKITKRGQNVTFRCDPISEHNRLYWYRQTLGQGPEFLTYFQNEAQLEKSRLLSDRFSAERPKGSFSTLEIQRTEQGDSAMYLCASRSGGALYNEQFFGPGTRLTVL.

This clonotype was seen repeatedly, ten times or more. The chain employs TRBV11-2 and TRBJ1-1, with D perhaps TRBD1 (6 bases). The V end lost 11 bases, the J end lost 6 bases, and 28 bases lay between the germline ends. CDR1 is SGHAT, CDR2 FQNNGV, per germline. The CDR3 consists of 16 residues. The DNA for the CDR3 is TGTGCCGATCACGAGCCCGATGGGGGGGCTAGACCTGAAGCTTTCTTT. Translated: CADHEPDGGARPEAFF.

To note about this clonotype: Lacking the conserved final phenylalanine or tryptophan, this CDR3 likely reflects a read error. The V call is TRBV20-1, the J call TRBJ2-1; 10 bases are shared with TRBD2. The CDR3 loop spans 17 amino acids. In germline, CDR1 is DFQATT, CDR2 SNEGSKA (reference sequence). Unmatched junction bases numbered 9, after V lost 3 bases and J lost 1 base. The CDR3 loop reads CSASLQREGPSYNEQFS. The CDR3 DNA reads as TGCAGTGCTAGTCTACAGCGGGAGGGCCCTTCCTACAATGAGCAGTTCTCC.

The sample holds many counts of this clonotype. The chain employs TRBV14 and TRBJ2-7; 10 bases agree with TRBD1. V dropped 3 bases and J dropped 3; count of bases not matched to a gene: 11. The CDR3 sequence is 17 residues long. Germline assignment: CDR1 SGHDN and CDR2 FVKESK. CDR3 loop: CASSHDTRDRGGYEQYF. CDR3 nucleotide sequence: TGTGCCAGCAGCCATGATACCCGGGACAGGGGAGGCTACGAGCAGTACTTC. The complete variable domain, with remaining parts taken from reference TRBV14 and TRBJ2-7, reads EAGVTQFPSHSVIEKGQTVTLRCDPISGHDNLYWYRRVMGKEIKFLLHFVKESKQDESGMPNNRFLAERTGGTYSTLKVQPAELEDSGVYFCASSHDTRDRGGYEQYFGPGTRLTVT.

The CDR3 nucleotides read TGTGCCAGCATGACAGACCAAGAGACCCAGTACTTC. Translating it yields CASMTDQETQYF. The chain combines TRBV18 with TRBJ2-5; a possible D gene is TRBD1 (5 bases). Germline CDR1 and CDR2: KGHSH and LQKENI. V lost 8 bases and J lost 0, with 7 bases in between. The CDR3 is 12 residues long.

This clonotype was found once. Since a much larger clone is just one base distant, this may be a read error. The V gene is TRBV20-1, the J gene TRBJ2-2, with D perhaps given as TRBD1 or TRBD2 (6 bases each). V lost 1 base to trimming and J lost 1 base, with 13 bases between them. The CDR3 consists of 16 residues. In germline, CDR1 is DFQATT, CDR2 SNEGSKA (reference sequence). The DNA for the CDR3 is TGCAGTGCTAGAGTTGGGGGGCCTATGAACACCGGGGAGCTGTTTTTT. It encodes CSARVGGPMNTGELFF.

The rearrangement links TRBV5-1 to TRBJ1-3; tentatively, D is TRBD1 (5 bases). The CDR3 runs 18 residues. Germline loops: CDR1 SGHRS, CDR2 YFSETQ. The ends were cut back, 1 base at V and 2 bases at J, with 19 bases in the middle. This CDR3 is CASSLSPSVDRTGNTIYF. The CDR3 DNA sequence: TGCGCCAGCAGCTTGAGCCCCAGCGTCGACAGAACTGGAAACACCATATATTTT.